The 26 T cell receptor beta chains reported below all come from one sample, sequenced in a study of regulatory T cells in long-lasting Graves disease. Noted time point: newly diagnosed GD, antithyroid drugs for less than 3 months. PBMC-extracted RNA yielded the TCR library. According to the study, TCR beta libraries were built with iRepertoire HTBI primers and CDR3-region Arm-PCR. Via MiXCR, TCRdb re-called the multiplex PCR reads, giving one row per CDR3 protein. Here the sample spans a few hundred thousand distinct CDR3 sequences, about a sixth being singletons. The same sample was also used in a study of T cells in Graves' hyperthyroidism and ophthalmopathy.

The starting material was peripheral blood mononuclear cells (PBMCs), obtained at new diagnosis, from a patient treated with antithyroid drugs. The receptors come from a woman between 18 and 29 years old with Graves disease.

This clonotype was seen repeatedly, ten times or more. As DNA, the CDR3 is TGTGCCAGCAGCCAAGCGACAAGGGCCTACGAGCAGTACTTC. As protein: CASSQATRAYEQYF. The gene calls are TRBV3-1 and TRBJ2-7; D gene unclear. V shed 1 base and J shed 2 bases, with 9 bases lying between them. Germline V gives CDR1 LGHDT, CDR2 YNNKEL (reference sequence). The CDR3 totals 14 residues.

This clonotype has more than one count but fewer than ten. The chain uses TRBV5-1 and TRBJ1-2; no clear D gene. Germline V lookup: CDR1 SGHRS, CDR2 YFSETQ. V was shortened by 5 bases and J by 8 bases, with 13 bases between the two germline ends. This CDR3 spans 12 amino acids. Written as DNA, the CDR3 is TGCGCCAGCAGGGCGACTAATGGCGGCTACACCTTC. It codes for CASRATNGGYTF. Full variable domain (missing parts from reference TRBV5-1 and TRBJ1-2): KAGVTQTPRYLIKTRGQQVTLSCSPISGHRSVSWYQQTPGQGLQFLFEYFSETQRNKGNFPGRFSGRQFSNSRSEMNVSTLELGDSALYLCASRATNGGYTFGSGTRLTVV.

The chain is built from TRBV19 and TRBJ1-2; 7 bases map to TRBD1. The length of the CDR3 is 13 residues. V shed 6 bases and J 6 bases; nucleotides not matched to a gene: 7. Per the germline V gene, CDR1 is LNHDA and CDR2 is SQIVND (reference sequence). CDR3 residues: CASRKDDRDGYTF. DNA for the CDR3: TGTGCCAGTAGGAAGGACGACAGGGATGGCTACACCTTC.

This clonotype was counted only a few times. The DNA for the CDR3 is TGTGCCAGTAGTACGACAGGTTGGGCCCAAGAGACCCAGTACTTC. It is translated as CASSTTGWAQETQYF. The chain combines TRBV19 with TRBJ2-5; D perhaps matches TRBD1 (6 bases). In germline, CDR1 is LNHDA, CDR2 SQIVND (reference sequence). This CDR3 spans 15 amino acids. Trimming removed 4 bases from V and 1 base from J, with 13 bases in between.

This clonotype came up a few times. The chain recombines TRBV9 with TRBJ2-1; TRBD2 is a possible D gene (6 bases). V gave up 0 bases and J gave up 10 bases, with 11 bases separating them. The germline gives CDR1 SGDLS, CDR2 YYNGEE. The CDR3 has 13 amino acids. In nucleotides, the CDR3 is TGTGCCAGCAGCGTAGATTTGGGACTGGAGCAGTTCTTC. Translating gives CASSVDLGLEQFF.

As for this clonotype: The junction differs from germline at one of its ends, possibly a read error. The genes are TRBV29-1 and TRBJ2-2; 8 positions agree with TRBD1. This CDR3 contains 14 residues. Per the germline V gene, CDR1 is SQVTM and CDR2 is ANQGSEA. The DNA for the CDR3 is TGCAGCTTTGAAACGACAGGGGTCACGGGGGAGCTGTTTTTT. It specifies CSFETTGVTGELFF.

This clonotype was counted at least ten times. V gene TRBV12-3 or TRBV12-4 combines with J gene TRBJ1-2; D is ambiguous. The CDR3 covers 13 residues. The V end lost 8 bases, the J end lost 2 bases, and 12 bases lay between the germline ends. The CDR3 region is CASRPNGNYGYTF. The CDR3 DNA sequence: TGTGCCAGCCGCCCCAATGGGAACTATGGCTACACCTTC.

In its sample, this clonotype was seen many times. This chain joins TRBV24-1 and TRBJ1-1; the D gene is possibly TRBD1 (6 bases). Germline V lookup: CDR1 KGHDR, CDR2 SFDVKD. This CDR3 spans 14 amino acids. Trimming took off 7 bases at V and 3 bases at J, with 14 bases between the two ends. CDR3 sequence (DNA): TGTGCCACCAGGAGGGGGGGGGTCGACACTGAAGCTTTCTTT. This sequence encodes CATRRGGVDTEAFF.

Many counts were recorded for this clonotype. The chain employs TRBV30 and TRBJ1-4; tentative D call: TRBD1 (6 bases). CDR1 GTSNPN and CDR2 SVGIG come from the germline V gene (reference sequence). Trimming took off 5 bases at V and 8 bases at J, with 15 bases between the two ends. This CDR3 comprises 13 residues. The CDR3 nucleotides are TGTGCCTGGGGTCCCGGGACACGGGAAAAACTGTTTTTT. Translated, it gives CAWGPGTREKLFF.

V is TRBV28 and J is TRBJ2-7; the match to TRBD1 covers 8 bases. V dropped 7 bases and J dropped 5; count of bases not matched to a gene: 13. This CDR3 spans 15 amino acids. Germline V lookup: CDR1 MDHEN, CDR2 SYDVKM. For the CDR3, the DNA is TGTGCCAGCACCCCGACCAGGACAGGGACCCACGAGCAGTACTTC. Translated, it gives CASTPTRTGTHEQYF.

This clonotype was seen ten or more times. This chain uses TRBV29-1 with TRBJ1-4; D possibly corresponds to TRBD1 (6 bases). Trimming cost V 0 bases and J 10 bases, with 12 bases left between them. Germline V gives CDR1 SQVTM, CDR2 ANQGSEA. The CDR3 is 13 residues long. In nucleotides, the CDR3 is TGCAGCGTTGAAGAGGACAGCGCGCGAAAACTGTTTTTT. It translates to CSVEEDSARKLFF.

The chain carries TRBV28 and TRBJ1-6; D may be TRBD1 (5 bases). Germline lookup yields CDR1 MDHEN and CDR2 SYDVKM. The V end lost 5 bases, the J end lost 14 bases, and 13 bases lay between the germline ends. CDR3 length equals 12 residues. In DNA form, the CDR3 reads TGTGCCAGCAGTGAACCGGGACTCACCCTCCACTTT. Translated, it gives CASSEPGLTLHF.

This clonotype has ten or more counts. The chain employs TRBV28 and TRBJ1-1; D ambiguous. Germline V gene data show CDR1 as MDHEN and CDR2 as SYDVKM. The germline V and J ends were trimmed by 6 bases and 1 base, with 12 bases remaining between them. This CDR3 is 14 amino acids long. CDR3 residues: CASSPNRWNTEAFF. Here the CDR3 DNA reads TGTGCCAGCAGCCCGAACCGATGGAACACTGAAGCTTTCTTT. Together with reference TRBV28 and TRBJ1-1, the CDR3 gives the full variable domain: DVKVTQSSRYLVKRTGEKVFLECVQDMDHENMFWYRQDPGLGLRLIYFSYDVKMKEKGDIPEGYSVSREKKERFSLILESASTNQTSMYLCASSPNRWNTEAFFGQGTRLTVV.

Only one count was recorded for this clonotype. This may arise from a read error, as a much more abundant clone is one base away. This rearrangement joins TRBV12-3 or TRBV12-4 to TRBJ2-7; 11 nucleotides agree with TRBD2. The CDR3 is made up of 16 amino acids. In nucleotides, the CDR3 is TGTGCCAGCAGTTTAACTAGCGGGAGTACTTCCTACGAGCGGTACTTC. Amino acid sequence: CASSLTSGSTSYERYF.

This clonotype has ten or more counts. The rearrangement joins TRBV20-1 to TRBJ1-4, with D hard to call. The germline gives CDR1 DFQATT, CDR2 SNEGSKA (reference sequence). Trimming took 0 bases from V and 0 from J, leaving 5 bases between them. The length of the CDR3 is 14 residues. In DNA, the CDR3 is TGCAGTGCTAGAGAGGGAACAACTAATGAAAAACTGTTTTTT. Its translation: CSAREGTTNEKLFF.

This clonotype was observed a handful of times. CDR3 sequence (DNA): TGTGCCAGCAGTTTTAAAGGGGCTGCGGACACCGGGGAGCTGTTTTTT. Its translation is CASSFKGAADTGELFF. The chain combines TRBV6-5 with TRBJ2-2; D possibly corresponds to TRBD1 (5 bases). V was cut by 4 bases and J by 3 bases, with 15 bases left in between. From germline, CDR1 is MNHEY and CDR2 SVGAGI. CDR3 length: 16 amino acids.

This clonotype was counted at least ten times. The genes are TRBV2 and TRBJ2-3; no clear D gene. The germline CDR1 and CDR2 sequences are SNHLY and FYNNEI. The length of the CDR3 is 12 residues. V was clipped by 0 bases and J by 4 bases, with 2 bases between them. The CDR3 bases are TGTGCCAGCAGTGAAGCGGCAGATACGCAGTATTTT. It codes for CASSEAADTQYF.

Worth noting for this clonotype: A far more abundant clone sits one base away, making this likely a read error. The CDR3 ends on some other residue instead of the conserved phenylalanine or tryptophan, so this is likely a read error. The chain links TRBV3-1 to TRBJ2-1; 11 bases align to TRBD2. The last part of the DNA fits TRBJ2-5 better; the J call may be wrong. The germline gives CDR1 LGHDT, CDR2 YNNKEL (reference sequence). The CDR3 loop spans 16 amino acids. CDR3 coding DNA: TGTGCCAGCAGCCAATTAGCGGGGGGGCCAGGGGAGACCCAGTACCTC. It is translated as CASSQLAGGPGETQYL.

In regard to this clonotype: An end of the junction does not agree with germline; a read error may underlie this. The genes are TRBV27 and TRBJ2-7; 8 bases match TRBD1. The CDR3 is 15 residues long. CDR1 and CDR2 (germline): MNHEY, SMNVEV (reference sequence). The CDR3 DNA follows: TGTGCCAGCAGTCTATCCGGGGCAGGGGGCCCCGAGCAGTACTTC. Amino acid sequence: CASSLSGAGGPEQYF.

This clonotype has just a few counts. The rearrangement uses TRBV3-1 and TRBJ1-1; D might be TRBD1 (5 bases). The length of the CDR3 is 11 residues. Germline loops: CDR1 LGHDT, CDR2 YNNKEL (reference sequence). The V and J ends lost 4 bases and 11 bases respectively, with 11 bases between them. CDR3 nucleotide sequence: TGTGCCAGCAGCCGGGGGTGGGGGGCTTTCTTT. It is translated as CASSRGWGAFF.

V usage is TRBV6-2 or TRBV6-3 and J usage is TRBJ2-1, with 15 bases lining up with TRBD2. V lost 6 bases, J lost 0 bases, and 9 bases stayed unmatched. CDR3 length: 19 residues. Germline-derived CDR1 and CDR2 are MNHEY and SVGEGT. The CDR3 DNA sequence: TGTGCCAGCAGGCAGGGACTAGCGGGGGGTGGAAGCTCCTACAATGAGCAGTTCTTC. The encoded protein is CASRQGLAGGGSSYNEQFF.

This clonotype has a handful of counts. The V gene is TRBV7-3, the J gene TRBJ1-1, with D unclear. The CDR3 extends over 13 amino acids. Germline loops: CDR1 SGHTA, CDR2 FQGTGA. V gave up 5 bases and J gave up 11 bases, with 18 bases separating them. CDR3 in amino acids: CASSQNSRVEAFF. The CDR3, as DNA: TGTGCCAGCAGCCAAAATTCGCGGGTGGAGGCTTTCTTT. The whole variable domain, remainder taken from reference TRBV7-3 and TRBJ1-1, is GAGVSQTPSNKVTEKGKYVELRCDPISGHTALYWYRQSLGQGPEFLIYFQGTGAADDSGLPNDRFFAVRPEGSVSTLKIQRTERGDSAVYLCASSQNSRVEAFFGQGTRLTVV.

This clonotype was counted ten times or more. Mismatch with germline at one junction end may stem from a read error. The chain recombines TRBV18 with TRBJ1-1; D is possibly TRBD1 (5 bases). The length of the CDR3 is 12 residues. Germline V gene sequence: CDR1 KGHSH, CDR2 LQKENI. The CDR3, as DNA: TGTGCCAGCTCATCAGACAGCCGCGAGACCAAATTT. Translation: CASSSDSRETKF.

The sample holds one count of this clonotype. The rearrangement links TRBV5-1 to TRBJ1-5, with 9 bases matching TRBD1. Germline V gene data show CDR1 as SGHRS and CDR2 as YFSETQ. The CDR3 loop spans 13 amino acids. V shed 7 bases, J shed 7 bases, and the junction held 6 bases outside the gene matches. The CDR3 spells CASGGQGGQPQHF. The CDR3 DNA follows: TGCGCCAGCGGGGGACAGGGAGGACAGCCCCAGCATTTT. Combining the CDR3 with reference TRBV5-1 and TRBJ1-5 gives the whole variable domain KAGVTQTPRYLIKTRGQQVTLSCSPISGHRSVSWYQQTPGQGLQFLFEYFSETQRNKGNFPGRFSGRQFSNSRSEMNVSTLELGDSALYLCASGGQGGQPQHFGDGTRLSIL.

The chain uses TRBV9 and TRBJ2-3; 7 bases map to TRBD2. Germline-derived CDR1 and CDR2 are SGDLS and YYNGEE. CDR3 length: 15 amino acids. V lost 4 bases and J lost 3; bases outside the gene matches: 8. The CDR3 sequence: CASSPTSRVTDTQYF. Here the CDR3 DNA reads TGTGCCAGCAGCCCGACTAGCCGAGTTACAGATACGCAGTATTTT.

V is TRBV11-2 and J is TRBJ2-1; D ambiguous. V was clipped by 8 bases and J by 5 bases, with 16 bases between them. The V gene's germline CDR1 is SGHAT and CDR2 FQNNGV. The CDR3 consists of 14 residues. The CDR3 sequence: CASQEPTENNEQFF. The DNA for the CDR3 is TGTGCCAGCCAAGAACCGACGGAAAACAATGAGCAGTTCTTC.